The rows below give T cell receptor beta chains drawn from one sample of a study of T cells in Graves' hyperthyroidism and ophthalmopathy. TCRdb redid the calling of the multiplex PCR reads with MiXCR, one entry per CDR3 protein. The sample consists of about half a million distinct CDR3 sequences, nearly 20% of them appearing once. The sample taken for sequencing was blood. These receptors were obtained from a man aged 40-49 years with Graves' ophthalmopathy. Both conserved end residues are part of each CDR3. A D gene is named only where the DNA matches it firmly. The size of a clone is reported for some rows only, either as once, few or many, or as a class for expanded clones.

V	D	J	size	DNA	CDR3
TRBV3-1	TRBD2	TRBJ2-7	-	TGTGCCAGCAGCCTCCTAAACCCCCTAGCGGGAGAACGGGAGCAGTACTTC	CASSLLNPLAGEREQYF
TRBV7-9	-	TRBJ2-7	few	TGTGCCAGCAGCTTTAACAGCGAGCAGTACTTC	CASSFNSEQYF
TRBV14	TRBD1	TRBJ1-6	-	TGTGCCAGCAGCCCCACCAGGGGGGTCTCCTATAATTCACCCCTCCACTTT	CASSPTRGVSYNSPLHF
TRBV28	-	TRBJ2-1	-	TGTGCCAGCAGTCCCCTGGCGGTTAGCTCCTACAATGAGCAGTTCTTC	CASSPLAVSSYNEQFF
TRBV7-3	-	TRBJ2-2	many	TGTGCCAGCGGACGAGGGAGCAACACCGGGGAGCTGTTTTTT	CASGRGSNTGELFF
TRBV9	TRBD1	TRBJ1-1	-	TGTGCCAGCAGCGTAGATACAGGGGGCGGTTTCGGGAACACTGAAGCTTTCTTT	CASSVDTGGGFGNTEAFF
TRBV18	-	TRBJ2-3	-	TGTGCCAGCTCACCGCTCCCCCCCGCTAAGAGCACAGATGCGCAGTATTTT	CASSPLPPAKSTDAQYF
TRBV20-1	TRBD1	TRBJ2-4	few	TGCAGTGCTAGGCTGGGACAGGGGGCGAAAAACATTCAGTACTTC	CSARLGQGAKNIQYF
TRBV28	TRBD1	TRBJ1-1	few	TGTGCCAGCAGTTCCGGGGACAGAGCGGGAGCTTTCTTT	CASSSGDRAGAFF
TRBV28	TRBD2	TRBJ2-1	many	TGTGCCAGCAGTTTCCGGGGGGGGATCTCCTACAATGAGCAGTTCTTC	CASSFRGGISYNEQFF
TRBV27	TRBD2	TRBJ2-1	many	TGTGCCTTACGAGCGGGAAACAATGAGCAGTTCTTC	CALRAGNNEQFF
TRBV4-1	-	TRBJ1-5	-	TGCGCCAGCAGCCAAGAGGGGGGGGGTGAGAATCAGCCCCAGCATTTT	CASSQEGGGENQPQHF
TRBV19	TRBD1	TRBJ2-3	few	TGTGCCAGTAGTATACTAATGACAGGGGCAAGGGGCCCTTTGTCAGATACGCAGTATTTT	CASSILMTGARGPLSDTQYF
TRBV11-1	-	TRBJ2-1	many	TGTGCCAGCACAGGACGGCAATCCTACAATGAGCAGTTCTTC	CASTGRQSYNEQFF
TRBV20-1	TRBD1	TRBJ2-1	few	TGCAGTGCTACCCAGGGGGTCAATGAGCAGTTCTTC	CSATQGVNEQFF
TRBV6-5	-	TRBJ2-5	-	TGTGCCAGCAGTTACTCCCAGGGACTTGAGACCCAGTACTTC	CASSYSQGLETQYF
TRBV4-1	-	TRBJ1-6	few	TGCGCCAGCAGCAGCATTGGGTCACCCCTCCACTTT	CASSSIGSPLHF
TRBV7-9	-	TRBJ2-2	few	TGTGCCAGCAGCGGGACAACCACCGGGGAGCTGTTTTTT	CASSGTTTGELFF
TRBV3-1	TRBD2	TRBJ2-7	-	TGTGCCGCCGGACTAGCCTACGAGCAGTACTTC	CAAGLAYEQYF
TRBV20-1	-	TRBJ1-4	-	TGCAGTGCTCTAAAGGCTCCTGAAAAACTGTTTTTT	CSALKAPEKLFF
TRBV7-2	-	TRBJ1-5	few	TGTGCCAGCAGCCCTCAGGGAACTCAGCCCCAGCATTTT	CASSPQGTQPQHF
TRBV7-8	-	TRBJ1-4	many	TGTGCCAGCAGCTTAGACGTCGGACTCTTGTATGATGCAACTAATGAAAAACTGTTTTTT	CASSLDVGLLYDATNEKLFF
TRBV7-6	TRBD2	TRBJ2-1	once	TGTGCCAGCAGGGGGGGGGGTCGGGACAATGAGCAGTTCTTC	CASRGGGRDNEQFF
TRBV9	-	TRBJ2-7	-	TGTGCCAGCAGCCCGGTGATAAACTCCTACGAGCAGTACTTC	CASSPVINSYEQYF
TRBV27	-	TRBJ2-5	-	TGTGCCAGCGCAAGAGACAGGCAAGAGACCCAGTACTTC	CASARDRQETQYF
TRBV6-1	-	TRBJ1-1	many	TGTGCCAGCAGCAAAAAGAACACTGAAGCTTTCTTT	CASSKKNTEAFF
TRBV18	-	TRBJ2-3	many	TGTGCCAGCTCCCACGGTCAGGATACGCAGTATTTT	CASSHGQDTQYF
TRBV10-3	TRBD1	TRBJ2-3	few	TGTGCCATCAGTGTCGGACAGGGCGTTTCAGATACGCAGTATTTT	CAISVGQGVSDTQYF
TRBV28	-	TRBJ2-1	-	TGTGCCAGCAGACGACAGACCCCCTACAATGAGCAGTTCTTC	CASRRQTPYNEQFF
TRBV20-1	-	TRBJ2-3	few	TGCAGTACTAATAGGGGGGGAGGCCCAGATACGCAGTATTTT	CSTNRGGGPDTQYF
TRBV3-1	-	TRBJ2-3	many	TGTGCCAGCAGCTCCTTCGAGCGGTTCACAGATACGCAGTATTTT	CASSSFERFTDTQYF
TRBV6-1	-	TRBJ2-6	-	TGTGCCAGCAGCCCGATCTCTGGGGCCAACGTCCTGACTTTC	CASSPISGANVLTF
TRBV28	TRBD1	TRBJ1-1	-	TGTGCCAGCCGCTGGACAGGGAGTAACACTGAAGCTTTCTTT	CASRWTGSNTEAFF
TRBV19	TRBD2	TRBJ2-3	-	TGTGCCAGTAGTTTACTAGCGGGATCGCAGTATTTT	CASSLLAGSQYF
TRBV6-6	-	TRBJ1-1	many	TGTGCCAGCAGTTACGGGGGTGCGAGGGGTGAAGCTTTCTTT	CASSYGGARGEAFF
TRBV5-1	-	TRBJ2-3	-	TGCGCCAGCAGCTTGGGCAGCAATTTAGATACGCAGTATTTT	CASSLGSNLDTQYF
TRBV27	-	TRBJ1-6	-	TGTGCCAGCAGTTTAGGGGTGGGCCGATCACCCCTCCACTTT	CASSLGVGRSPLHF
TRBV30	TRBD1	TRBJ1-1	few	TGTGCCTGGAGTTTAGGGACAGGGGTTAGGCCTAAGGCTTTCTTT	CAWSLGTGVRPKAFF
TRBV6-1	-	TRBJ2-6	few	TGTGCCAGCAGTTATCCGGAGGGGGCAAACTCTGGGGCCAACGTCCTGACTTTC	CASSYPEGANSGANVLTF
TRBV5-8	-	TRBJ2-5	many	TGTGCCAGCAGCTTGGGGTTGACGGAGCGCCAAGAGACCCAGTACTTC	CASSLGLTERQETQYF
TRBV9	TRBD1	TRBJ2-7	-	TGTGCCAGCAGCGCAGGGGGCCTGTCAGGCGAGCAGTACTTC	CASSAGGLSGEQYF
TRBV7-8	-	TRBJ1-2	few	TGTGCCAGCAGTCGAGACGGGGTTGGCTATGGCTACACCTTC	CASSRDGVGYGYTF
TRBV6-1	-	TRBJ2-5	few	TGTGCCAGCAGTGAAGCGCGTTGGGGGAAGCAAGAGACCCAGTACTTC	CASSEARWGKQETQYF
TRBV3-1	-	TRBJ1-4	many	TGTGCCAGCAGCCAAGGGGACGGTGAAAAACTGTTTTTT	CASSQGDGEKLFF
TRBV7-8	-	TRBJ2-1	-	TGTGCCAGCAGCTTAACAGGACCCGAGGTGGATGAGCAGTTCTTC	CASSLTGPEVDEQFF
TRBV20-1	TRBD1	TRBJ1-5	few	TGCAGTGCTAGAGAGCCGGGACAGGGGAAGCCCCAGCATTTT	CSAREPGQGKPQHF
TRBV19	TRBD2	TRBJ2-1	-	TGTGCTCTAAGCGGGGGGTCCTACAATGAGCAGTTCTTC	CALSGGSYNEQFF
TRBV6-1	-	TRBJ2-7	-	TGTGCCAGCAGTGAAGCCCGTCTGTCATCCTACGAGCAGTACTTC	CASSEARLSSYEQYF
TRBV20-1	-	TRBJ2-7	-	TGCAGTGCTAGAGCTCTCGGTCGGGAGCTCCACGAGCAGTACTTC	CSARALGRELHEQYF
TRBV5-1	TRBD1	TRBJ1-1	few	TGCGCCAGCAGCTTACAGGGGGCTCGGGGCACTGAAGCTTTCTTT	CASSLQGARGTEAFF
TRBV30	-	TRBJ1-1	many	TGTGCCTGGAGTCGGGGCGGTTACACTGAAGCTTTCTTT	CAWSRGGYTEAFF
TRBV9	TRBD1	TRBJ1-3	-	TGTGCCAGCAGCCCACTCCTACAGGGGGCTTCCGGAAACACCATATATTTT	CASSPLLQGASGNTIYF
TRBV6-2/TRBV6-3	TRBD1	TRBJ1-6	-	TGTGCCAGCAGGACAGGGGTAGCTAGGAGTTCACCCCTCCACTTT	CASRTGVARSSPLHF
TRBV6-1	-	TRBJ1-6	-	TGTGCCAGCAGGGACCCATCCCCTAATTCACCCCTCCACTTT	CASRDPSPNSPLHF